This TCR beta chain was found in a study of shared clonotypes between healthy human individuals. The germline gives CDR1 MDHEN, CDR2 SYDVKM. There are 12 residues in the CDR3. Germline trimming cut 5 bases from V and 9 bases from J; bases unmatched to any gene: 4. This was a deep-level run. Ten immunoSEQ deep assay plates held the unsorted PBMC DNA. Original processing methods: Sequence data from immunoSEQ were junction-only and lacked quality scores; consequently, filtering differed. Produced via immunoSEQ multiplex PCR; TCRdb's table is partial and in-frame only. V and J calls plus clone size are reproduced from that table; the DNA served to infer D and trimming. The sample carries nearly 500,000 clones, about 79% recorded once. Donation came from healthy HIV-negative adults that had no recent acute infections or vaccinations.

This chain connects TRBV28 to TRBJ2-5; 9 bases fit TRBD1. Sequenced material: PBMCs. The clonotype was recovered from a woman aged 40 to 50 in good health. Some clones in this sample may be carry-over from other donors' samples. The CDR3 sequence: CASSGDRVSQYF. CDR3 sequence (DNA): TGTGCCAGCAGTGGGGACAGGGTGTCCCAGTACTTC.